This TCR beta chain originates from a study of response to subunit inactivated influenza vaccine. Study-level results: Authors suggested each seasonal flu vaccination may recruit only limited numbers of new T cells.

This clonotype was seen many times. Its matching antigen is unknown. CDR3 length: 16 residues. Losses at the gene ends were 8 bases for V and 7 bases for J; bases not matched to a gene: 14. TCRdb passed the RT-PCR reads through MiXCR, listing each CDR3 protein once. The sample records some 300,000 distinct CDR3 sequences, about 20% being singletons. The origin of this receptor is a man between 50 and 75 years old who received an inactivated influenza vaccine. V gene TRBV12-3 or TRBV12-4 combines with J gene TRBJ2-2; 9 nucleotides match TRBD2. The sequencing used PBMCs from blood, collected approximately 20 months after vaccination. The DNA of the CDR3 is TGTGCCAGCCCAGGGTCTAGCGGGATTGGTATCGGGGAGCTGTTTTTT. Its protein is CASPGSSGIGIGELFF.